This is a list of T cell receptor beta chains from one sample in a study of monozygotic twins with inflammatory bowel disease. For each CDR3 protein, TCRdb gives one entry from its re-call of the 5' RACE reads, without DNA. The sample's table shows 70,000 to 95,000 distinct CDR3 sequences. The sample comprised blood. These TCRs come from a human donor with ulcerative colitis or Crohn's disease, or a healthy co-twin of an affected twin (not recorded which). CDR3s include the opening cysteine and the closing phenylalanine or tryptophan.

CASSVGGTEAFF	TRBV9	TRBJ1-1
CASSTVVPRTTYEQYF	TRBV5-5	TRBJ2-7
CASSFAVYNEQFF	TRBV27	TRBJ2-1
CATSTSGGTDTQYF	TRBV6-4	TRBJ2-3
CASSFDGWDSDVYGYTF	TRBV12-3/TRBV12-4	TRBJ1-2
CASSPGTAWSSYNEQFF	TRBV7-2	TRBJ2-1
CASSFVLGTDTQYF	TRBV5-1	TRBJ2-3
CATWTGGDTGELFF	TRBV6-1	TRBJ2-2
CASSPGQGTNSPLHF	TRBV9	TRBJ1-6
CASSRDSNNQPQHF	TRBV7-9	TRBJ1-5
CASSLRTVGTEAFF	TRBV28	TRBJ1-1
CSARDFSGAVGANVLTF	TRBV20-1	TRBJ2-6
CASSSPGITEAFF	TRBV5-1	TRBJ1-1
CASSLELADYNEQFF	TRBV5-4	TRBJ2-1
CASSFTGLGQPQHF	TRBV5-1	TRBJ1-5
CATSRRGGSGTSGEETQYF	TRBV19	TRBJ2-5
CASSQGAGHYNEQFF	TRBV3-1	TRBJ2-1
CASSLGRGQGITDTQYF	TRBV5-1	TRBJ2-3
CASSLADRIGETQYF	TRBV5-8	TRBJ2-5
CASSRAGSGNTIYF	TRBV14	TRBJ1-3
CASSFRQGANYGYTF	TRBV27	TRBJ1-2
CASSLAVQETQYF	TRBV5-1	TRBJ2-5
CASSLLAPNTEAFF	TRBV5-5	TRBJ1-1
CASSPILGGLNTEAFF	TRBV27	TRBJ1-1
CASSQPPGRVNTEAFF	TRBV3-1	TRBJ1-1
CASSFGRTGGEQYF	TRBV7-8	TRBJ2-7
CASSGTGRETEAFF	TRBV6-1	TRBJ1-1
CASSYSRELQPQHF	TRBV6-5	TRBJ1-5
CASSPMGQGTNVLTF	TRBV2	TRBJ2-6
CASSMWLAGSDTQYF	TRBV19	TRBJ2-3
CASSQVGSGSTFF	TRBV4-1	TRBJ1-1
CASSLGGEAGELFF	TRBV5-1	TRBJ2-2
CASSFDSSGETQYF	TRBV7-3	TRBJ2-5
CASTSSGNTIYF	TRBV7-6	TRBJ1-3
CASSRGTGAKGAFF	TRBV9	TRBJ1-1
CASSHILTGTASSNTEAFF	TRBV4-2	TRBJ1-1
CASSLSTMTGGSQPQHF	TRBV5-8	TRBJ1-5
CASSLSESDSYEQYF	TRBV11-2	TRBJ2-7
CATHRGEAINYGYTF	TRBV7-9	TRBJ1-2
CSAPRDLGHEQYF	TRBV20-1	TRBJ2-7
CASIYAGGPRETQYF	TRBV2	TRBJ2-5
CASSPRTGSGANVLTF	TRBV12-3/TRBV12-4	TRBJ2-6
CSARQGDQPQHF	TRBV20-1	TRBJ1-5
CATSDYTLSTYNEQFF	TRBV24-1	TRBJ2-1
CSSTGQGNYGYTF	TRBV29-1	TRBJ1-2
CATSDGLSGGALDEQFF	TRBV24-1	TRBJ2-1
CASSLVEGGGTEAFF	TRBV11-2	TRBJ1-1
CASSSQRSRNQPQHF	TRBV6-5	TRBJ1-5
CASSLPRGSNEKLFF	TRBV7-9	TRBJ1-4
CASSLVGTEAFF	TRBV5-1	TRBJ1-1
CASSPQPVTGELFF	TRBV7-2	TRBJ2-2
CASSIPPNVNSNQPQHF	TRBV19	TRBJ1-5
CSARAPTYNEQFF	TRBV20-1	TRBJ2-1
CASSLVKGTGELFF	TRBV12-3/TRBV12-4	TRBJ2-2
CAISETDNSRYEQYF	TRBV10-3	TRBJ2-7